What follows describes a single TCR beta chain. Sequenced by immunoSEQ multiplex PCR; TCRdb stores in-frame clones only, minus some. The sample has nearly 15,000 clones, 55% to 80% seen once. Germline assignment: CDR1 MDHEN and CDR2 SYDVKM. The CDR3 runs 17 residues. J gave up 2 bases and V 4 bases, and 9 bases lay outside the gene matches. This sample is drawn from a study of cytotoxic CD8 clonotypes in ibrutinib-treated CLL. The wider study: With a range of 6 to 36, the median treatment time before response samples were taken was about twelve months.

The specimen comprised PBMCs, sampled before ibrutinib treatment. V gene TRBV28 combines with J gene TRBJ2-2; TRBD2 agrees at 8 bases. The receptor comes from a human donor with chronic lymphocytic leukemia. In nucleotides, the CDR3 is TGTGCCAGCAGTTCGGTAGGACTAGCAGACAACACCGGGGAGCTGTTTTTT. Translated, it gives CASSSVGLADNTGELFF.